One sample yielded the 8 T cell receptor beta chains listed below, sequenced in a study of tumour-infiltrating T cells in Burkitt lymphoma (dated by TCRdb to the early 2020s). Libraries were constructed by the immunoSEQ multiplex PCR assay. TCRdb re-hosts the immuneACCESS table, in-frame sequences only. Its copies lack some clones; in the studies checked, an unresolved V gene accounts for under half of them, and the cause for the rest is not known. The sample yields 5,000 to 6,500 clones; roughly a sixth were counted once. The top ten clones comprise 13% to 15% of the sample. Sequenced material: tumor tissue. Receptor source: a human donor with diffuse large B-cell lymphoma.

The CDR3: CASSYSAGNTGELFF. In DNA form, the CDR3 reads TGTGCCAGCAGTTACTCGGCAGGGAACACCGGGGAGCTGTTTTTT. This chain uses TRBV6-5 with TRBJ2-2; D unresolved. V lost 0 bases, J lost 1 base, and 6 bases lay in between. From germline, CDR1 is MNHEY and CDR2 SVGAGI. This CDR3 has 15 residues.

The chain couples TRBV29-1 to TRBJ1-1; D might be TRBD1 (6 bases). CDR3 length equals 13 residues. Germline assignment: CDR1 SQVTM and CDR2 ANQGSEA. V was clipped by 5 bases and J by 3 bases, with 13 bases between them. CDR3 in amino acids: CSVRTAGDTEAFF. The CDR3 DNA follows: TGCAGCGTTCGGACAGCGGGTGACACTGAAGCTTTCTTT. The entire variable domain, with the rest obtained from reference TRBV29-1 and TRBJ1-1, is as follows: SAVISQKPSRDICQRGTSLTIQCQVDSQVTMMFWYRQQPGQSLTLIATANQGSEATYESGFVIDKFPISRPNLTFSTLTVSNMSPEDSSIYLCSVRTAGDTEAFFGQGTRLTVV.

The CDR3 region has the DNA TGTGCCAGCTCACCGCAAAGGGTCATAAACAATGAGCAGTTCTTC. It codes for CASSPQRVINNEQFF. The chain recombines TRBV18 with TRBJ2-1; unclear D gene. Trimming took 3 bases from V and 5 from J, leaving 14 bases between them. CDR1 and CDR2 from the germline V gene are KGHSH and LQKENI. The CDR3 runs to 15 residues.

V usage is TRBV6-6 and J usage is TRBJ1-1; no clear D. Germline V gives CDR1 MNHNY, CDR2 SVGAGI (reference sequence). V was trimmed by 2 bases and J by 2 bases, leaving 12 bases between them. This CDR3 has 15 residues. The DNA for the CDR3 is TGTGCCAGCAGTTACGCGGTTTCGGGCAACACTGAAGCTTTCTTT. Translated: CASSYAVSGNTEAFF.

CDR3 coding DNA: TGTGCCAGCAGCTTGGAAAGTAGCGGGAGTGTGTACGAGCAGTACTTC. Protein: CASSLESSGSVYEQYF. The J gene is TRBJ2-7, the V gene TRBV5-4; 9 nucleotides agree with TRBD2. Germline V gene data show CDR1 as SGHNT and CDR2 as YYREEE (reference sequence). V shed 0 bases, J shed 4 bases, and the junction held 8 bases outside the gene matches. The CDR3 sequence is 16 residues long. Variable domain in full (rest from reference TRBV5-4 and TRBJ2-7): ETGVTQSPTHLIKTRGQQVTLRCSSQSGHNTVSWYQQALGQGPQFIFQYYREEENGRGNFPPRFSGLQFPNYSSELNVNALELDDSALYLCASSLESSGSVYEQYFGPGTRLTVT.

The chain joins TRBV5-6 to TRBJ2-3; D call uncertain. V dropped 1 base and J dropped 5 bases, with 11 bases sitting between them. In germline, CDR1 is SGHDT, CDR2 YYEEEE. The CDR3 sequence is 14 residues long. The CDR3, as DNA: TGTGCCAGCAGCTTGTTATACACAGAAGATACGCAGTATTTT. Protein product: CASSLLYTEDTQYF. Full variable domain (outside the CDR3, taken from reference TRBV5-6 and TRBJ2-3): DAGVTQSPTHLIKTRGQQVTLRCSPKSGHDTVSWYQQALGQGPQFIFQYYEEEERQRGNFPDRFSGHQFPNYSSELNVNALLLGDSALYLCASSLLYTEDTQYFGPGTRLTVL.

The rearrangement uses TRBV27 and TRBJ1-2; D is unclear. Germline V gene sequence: CDR1 MNHEY, CDR2 SMNVEV (reference sequence). The ends were cut back, 6 bases at V and 2 bases at J, with 10 bases in the middle. The CDR3 covers 13 residues. CDR3 residues: CASSPDGNYGYTF. CDR3 in DNA: TGTGCCAGCAGCCCGGACGGGAACTATGGCTACACCTTC.

The genes are TRBV2 and TRBJ1-5, with 9 positions matching TRBD1. Trimming removed 7 bases from V and 6 bases from J; junction bases left unmatched: 7. This CDR3 has 14 amino acids. The germline CDR1 and CDR2 sequences are SNHLY and FYNNEI. This chain's CDR3 is CASTGTGKFQPQHF. In DNA, the CDR3 is TGTGCCAGCACTGGGACAGGGAAATTTCAGCCCCAGCATTTT.